A selection of T cell receptor beta chains follows, all from one sample in a study of response to subunit inactivated influenza vaccine. TCRdb analysed the RT-PCR reads with MiXCR anew, one entry per CDR3 protein. The sample contains roughly 290,000 distinct CDR3 sequences, about a fifth of which appear only once. The sequenced sample was PBMCs from blood, obtained approximately 20 months after vaccination. The receptors were sampled from a man aged 45-69 years who received an inactivated influenza vaccine. Each CDR3 is given with its conserved first and last residue. D genes are given only for firm matches. Where a row states a size, it is once, few, many or the class of an expanded clone; other rows omit it.

j_call d_call v_call clone_size cdr3_nt cdr3_aa
TRBJ1-1 - TRBV5-1 - TGCGCCAGCAGCTCTGGCAGCCAGAACTCTGAAGCTTTCTTT CASSSGSQNSEAFF
TRBJ1-4 - TRBV5-4 - TGTGCCAGCAGCCGAACAGGAGCAGATAATGAAAAACTGTTTTTT CASSRTGADNEKLFF
TRBJ2-4 - TRBV5-6 - TGTGCCAGCAGCTTGGAGCAGGGACGCTACATTCAGTACTTC CASSLEQGRYIQYF
TRBJ1-1 - TRBV28 - TGTGCCAGCAGTTTATTGGCGGCAGGGCAGGCTTTCTTT CASSLLAAGQAFF
TRBJ2-7 TRBD2 TRBV11-2 - TGTGCCAGCAGCGATAGCGGGGGCCCTCTCTCCTACGAGCAGTACTTC CASSDSGGPLSYEQYF
TRBJ1-2 - TRBV20-1 - TGCAGTGCTAGATGGGGGGGTGGCTACACCTTC CSARWGGGYTF
TRBJ2-5 - TRBV10-3 - TGTGCCATCAGTGCACAAGAGACCCAGTACTTC CAISAQETQYF
TRBJ1-6 - TRBV16 few TGTGCCAGCAGCCAATCAAGCGGGGGCAGAAGTTCACCCCTCCACTTT CASSQSSGGRSSPLHF
TRBJ2-1 - TRBV7-9 few TGTGCCAGCAGCCCGCGGTATGGGAGCTCCTACAATGAGCAGTTCTTC CASSPRYGSSYNEQFF
TRBJ2-1 - TRBV15 few TGTGCCACCAGCAGAGATTTGTACGCCCAGAGCTCCTACAATGAGCAGTTCTTC CATSRDLYAQSSYNEQFF
TRBJ2-7 TRBD2 TRBV7-2 - TGTGCCAGCAGCGGACGACTAGCGGACGAGCAGTACTTC CASSGRLADEQYF
TRBJ1-6 - TRBV5-6 - TGTGCCAGCAGCGAGCTGGGGGGGTCACCCCTCCACTTT CASSELGGSPLHF
TRBJ1-2 - TRBV12-3/TRBV12-4 few TGTGCCAGCAGCCGAACCAGACGGGGTTCTAACTATGGCTACACCTTC CASSRTRRGSNYGYTF
TRBJ2-7 TRBD1 TRBV7-6 - TGTGCCAGCAGCTTAGCAGGGGACAGGAGATACGAGCAGTACTTC CASSLAGDRRYEQYF
TRBJ1-5 - TRBV23-1 - TGCGCCAGCAGTCAATCCCAGGGGCAGCCCCAGCATTTT CASSQSQGQPQHF
TRBJ1-1 - TRBV12-3/TRBV12-4 - TGTGCCAGCAGTCCGGGACTAGGAAACACTGAAGCTTTCTTT CASSPGLGNTEAFF
TRBJ1-2 - TRBV7-8 few TGTGCCAGCAGCTTAAACAGGAAAGACTATGGCTACACCTTC CASSLNRKDYGYTF
TRBJ2-7 TRBD2 TRBV5-6 few TGTGCCTCACATGAGACTAGCGGGACCTACGAGCAGTACTTC CASHETSGTYEQYF
TRBJ2-5 TRBD1 TRBV29-1 - TGCAGCGTTGCGGGACAGCTCCAAGAGACCCAGTACTTC CSVAGQLQETQYF
TRBJ2-7 TRBD1 TRBV7-9 - TGTGCCAGCAGCTTAGGTTTACAGGGGGACTACGAGCAGTACTTC CASSLGLQGDYEQYF
TRBJ2-7 TRBD1 TRBV11-2 few TGTGCCAGCAGCTTAGCCGGGACAGGCTTCTACGAGCAGTACTTC CASSLAGTGFYEQYF
TRBJ1-1 - TRBV28 few TGTGCCAGCAGCACATTGGGGGGGAACACTGAAGCTTTCTTT CASSTLGGNTEAFF
TRBJ2-3 TRBD1 TRBV9 few TGTGCCAGCAGCGCCGGGACAGGGCTGGATACGCAGTATTTT CASSAGTGLDTQYF
TRBJ2-7 - TRBV7-2 few TGTGCCAGCAGCTTAGGCGGGCTGAACTACGAGCAGTACTTC CASSLGGLNYEQYF
TRBJ2-1 TRBD2 TRBV6-2/TRBV6-3 - TGTGCCAGCCGGACTAGCGGGACCAATGAGCAGTTCTTC CASRTSGTNEQFF
TRBJ2-1 TRBD1 TRBV20-1 - TGCAGTGCTGTAGACAGGGCTGAGCGTTTCTTC CSAVDRAERFF
TRBJ2-1 - TRBV20-1 - TGCAGTGCTAGAGGGCGGGGTCTGAATGAGCAGTTCTTC CSARGRGLNEQFF
TRBJ2-5 - TRBV3-1 - TGTGCCAGCAGCCAGCGTACTCTCCAAGAGACCCAGTACTTC CASSQRTLQETQYF
TRBJ2-7 - TRBV9 - TGTGCCAGCAGCGTAGCTCCCACAGGGACCTACGAGCAGTACTTC CASSVAPTGTYEQYF
TRBJ2-3 TRBD2 TRBV20-1 - TGCAGTACCCACTTAGCGGGAGGGCTAGATACGCAGTATTTT CSTHLAGGLDTQYF
TRBJ2-2 - TRBV12-3/TRBV12-4 few TGTGCCAGCAGCCCGACTCGATCGAACACCGGGGAGCTGTTTTTT CASSPTRSNTGELFF
TRBJ2-5 - TRBV20-1 few TGCAGTGCTAGTGCCCCAGGGGAGACCCAGTACTTC CSASAPGETQYF
TRBJ2-2 - TRBV28 many TGTGCCAGCAGTACTTACAGGGTTGGGACCGGGGAGCTGTTTTTT CASSTYRVGTGELFF
TRBJ2-7 - TRBV20-1 few TGCAGTGCTAGTCTGAGGGGTATAGGGTACGAGCAGTACTTC CSASLRGIGYEQYF
TRBJ1-2 - TRBV30 few TGTGCCTATTTACTATGGGGCTACACCTTC CAYLLWGYTF
TRBJ2-3 - TRBV19 few TGTGCCAGTAGTATTACGTTAGGAGATACGCAGTATTTT CASSITLGDTQYF
TRBJ2-7 TRBD1 TRBV6-2/TRBV6-3 - TGTGCCACATCTCTCGACAGGGGTCTCTACGAGCAGTACTTC CATSLDRGLYEQYF
TRBJ2-7 - TRBV3-1 - TGTGCCAGCAGCCAACAACCCCGGGAGCAGTACTTC CASSQQPREQYF
TRBJ2-7 - TRBV5-6 - TGTGCCAGCAGCTCCAACCTCAGGACCGATTCCTACGAGCAGTACTTC CASSSNLRTDSYEQYF
TRBJ2-1 TRBD2 TRBV20-1 - TGCAGTGCGGGCGGGACTAGCGGGGTTTACAATGAGCAGTTCTTC CSAGGTSGVYNEQFF
TRBJ2-4 - TRBV28 few TGTGCCAGCAGGCTAAGGCTACCTGGGCACATTCAGTACTTC CASRLRLPGHIQYF
TRBJ2-7 - TRBV20-1 many TGCAGTGCTACCATAGCACGGAGCTCCTACGAGCAGTACTTC CSATIARSSYEQYF
TRBJ1-1 - TRBV12-3/TRBV12-4 few TGTGCCAGCACCGAGGGGGGCACTGAAGCTTTCTTT CASTEGGTEAFF
TRBJ2-3 TRBD2 TRBV20-1 few TGCAGTGCTCAAACTAGCGGCACAGATACGCAGTATTTT CSAQTSGTDTQYF
TRBJ1-5 - TRBV7-2 - TGTGCCAGCAGCTTAGCCGGATTTGGGCAGCCCCAGCATTTT CASSLAGFGQPQHF
TRBJ2-7 TRBD2 TRBV28 - TGTGCCAGCAGTTTTGGCCGGGGACTAGCGGGAGGCGAGCAGTACTTC CASSFGRGLAGGEQYF
TRBJ2-5 TRBD2 TRBV10-3 few TGTGCCATCAGTGAAACGCGGGGGGGCCGAGAGACCCAGTACTTC CAISETRGGRETQYF
TRBJ1-1 - TRBV12-3/TRBV12-4 few TGTGCCAGCAGCTTTCAGGGGTCGGGCACTGAAGCTTTCTTT CASSFQGSGTEAFF
TRBJ2-5 - TRBV15 - TGTGCCACCAGCAGAGAACGCCGCCTGGAGACCCAGTACTTC CATSRERRLETQYF
TRBJ2-3 - TRBV6-5 - TGTGCCAGCAGTTACTCGGGCAGGGGAACAGATACGCAGTATTTT CASSYSGRGTDTQYF
TRBJ1-1 - TRBV5-1 few TGCGCCAGCAGCTGGGATAGTTTGAACACTGAAGCTTTCTTT CASSWDSLNTEAFF
TRBJ1-1 - TRBV7-9 few TGTGCCAGCAGCGGGTGGGCCACTGAAGCTTTCTTT CASSGWATEAFF
TRBJ1-5 TRBD1 TRBV15 - TGTGCCACCAGCAGGCAAGACAGGGTTGACAGCAATCAGCCCCAGCATTTT CATSRQDRVDSNQPQHF